This TCR beta chain originates from a study of blood T cell repertoires in COVID-19. Sequencing was performed with immunoSEQ multiplex PCR; in TCRdb, only in-frame clones are kept and a portion is missing. Of fewer than 350,000 clones in the sample, around 88% were seen once. Each recovered donor of Cohort 3 presented with two negative PCRs, clearance, or symptom resolution. Sequenced sample: PBMCs or T cells enriched from blood (not recorded which). This sequence was found in a woman in her thirties or forties who had recovered from COVID-19.

This chain's CDR3 is CASSQGRAGGVTGELFF. As DNA, the CDR3 is TGTGCCAGCAGCCAAGGGCGAGCGGGAGGGGTAACCGGGGAGCTGTTTTTT. The rearrangement uses TRBV3-1 (or the pseudogene TRBV3-2) and TRBJ2-2; 10 bases are shared with TRBD2. The CDR3 is 17 residues long. The V segment lost 1 base and the J segment 5 bases; nucleotides outside the gene matches: 7. Germline V CDR1 and CDR2: LGHDT, YNNKEL (reference sequence).